This T cell receptor beta chain was captured in a study of shared clonotypes between healthy human individuals. Study-wide points: Clonotypes not shared had lower generation probabilities than those common to all four donors. In general, naive subsets displayed greater estimated richness than memory subsets did.

This clone was seen a single time. The antigen is not known. Using immunoSEQ multiplex PCR, the repertoire was profiled, and TCRdb retains in-frame clones only, with some absent. Of around 1.9 million clones in the sample, about 92% were seen once. It was CD45RO-negative cells, positively selected for CCR7, that made up naive CD8 cells, with terminally differentiated effector memory CD45RA+ cells excluded. Trimming left V 2 bases short and J 5 bases short, with 7 bases between. The CDR3 totals 13 residues. The germline CDR1 and CDR2 sequences are SGDLS and YYNGEE. This sequence originates from a man younger than 30 in good health. Some clones in this sample may be carry-over from other donors' samples. The gene calls are TRBV9 and TRBJ2-2, with no clear D. Sequencing was carried out using naive CD8+ T cells from PBMCs. Here the CDR3 reads CASSVGETGELFF. In DNA form, the CDR3 reads TGTGCCAGCAGCGTGGGTGAGACCGGGGAGCTGTTTTTT.